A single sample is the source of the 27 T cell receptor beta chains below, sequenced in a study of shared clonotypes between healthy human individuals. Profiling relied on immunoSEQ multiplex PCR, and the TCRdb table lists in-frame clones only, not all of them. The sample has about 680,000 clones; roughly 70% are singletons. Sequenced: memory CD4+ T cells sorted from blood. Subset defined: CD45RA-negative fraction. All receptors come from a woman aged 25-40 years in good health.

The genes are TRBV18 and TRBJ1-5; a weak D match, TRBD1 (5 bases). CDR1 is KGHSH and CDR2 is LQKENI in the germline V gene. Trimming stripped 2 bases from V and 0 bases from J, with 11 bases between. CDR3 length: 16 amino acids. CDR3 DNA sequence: TGTGCCAGCTCACCAGGGGGAACCCTTAGCAATCAGCCCCAGCATTTT. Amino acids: CASSPGGTLSNQPQHF.

The CDR3 DNA sequence: TGTGCCAGCAGCCCGGGACTCCTGGGTGAGCAGTTCTTC. Its translation: CASSPGLLGEQFF. This rearrangement joins TRBV6-5 to TRBJ2-1; D is perhaps TRBD2 (6 bases). The CDR3 loop spans 13 amino acids. Germline assignment: CDR1 MNHEY and CDR2 SVGAGI. Trimming pared 6 bases from V and 9 bases from J, leaving 15 bases between.

CDR3 sequence: CSVVGDTPATEAFF. In DNA, the CDR3 is TGCAGCGTTGTAGGAGACACGCCGGCGACTGAAGCTTTCTTT. V and J are TRBV29-1 and TRBJ1-1; D is unclear. The CDR3 length is 14 residues. V was shortened by 4 bases and J by 5 bases, with 17 bases between the two germline ends. Germline V gene lookup returns CDR1 SQVTM and CDR2 ANQGSEA. The complete variable domain, with remaining parts taken from reference TRBV29-1 and TRBJ1-1, reads SAVISQKPSRDICQRGTSLTIQCQVDSQVTMMFWYRQQPGQSLTLIATANQGSEATYESGFVIDKFPISRPNLTFSTLTVSNMSPEDSSIYLCSVVGDTPATEAFFGQGTRLTVV.

The CDR3 DNA reads TGTGCCAGCCGGTCGGGAGACTCCGTCTACGAGCAGTACTTC. Amino acid sequence: CASRSGDSVYEQYF. The chain links TRBV11-2 to TRBJ2-7; tentative D call: TRBD2 (6 bases). Germline values: CDR1 SGHAT, CDR2 FQNNGV. The germline V and J ends were trimmed by 8 bases and 3 bases, with 17 bases remaining between them. The CDR3 consists of 14 residues.

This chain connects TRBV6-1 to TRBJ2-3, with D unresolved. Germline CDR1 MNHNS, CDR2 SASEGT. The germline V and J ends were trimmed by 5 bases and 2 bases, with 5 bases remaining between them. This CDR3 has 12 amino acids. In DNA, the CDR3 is TGTGCCAGCAGTCCCATCACAGATACGCAGTATTTT. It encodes CASSPITDTQYF.

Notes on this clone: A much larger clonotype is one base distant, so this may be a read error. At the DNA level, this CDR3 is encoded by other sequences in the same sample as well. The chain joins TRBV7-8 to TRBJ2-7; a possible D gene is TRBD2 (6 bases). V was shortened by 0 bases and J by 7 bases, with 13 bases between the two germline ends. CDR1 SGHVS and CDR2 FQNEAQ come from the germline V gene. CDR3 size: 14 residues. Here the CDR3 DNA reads TGTGCCAGCAGCTTAGCGGGAGTACGGGAGGAGCAGTACTTC. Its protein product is CASSLAGVREEQYF.

This CDR3 reads CASSQRGTEAFF. The CDR3 DNA follows: TGCGCCAGCAGCCAACGGGGGACTGAAGCTTTCTTT. The chain joins TRBV4-1 to TRBJ1-1; D is possibly TRBD1 (5 bases). Trimming left V 2 bases short and J 5 bases short, with 6 bases between. CDR1 and CDR2 from the germline V gene are MGHRA and YSYEKL. The CDR3 totals 12 residues.

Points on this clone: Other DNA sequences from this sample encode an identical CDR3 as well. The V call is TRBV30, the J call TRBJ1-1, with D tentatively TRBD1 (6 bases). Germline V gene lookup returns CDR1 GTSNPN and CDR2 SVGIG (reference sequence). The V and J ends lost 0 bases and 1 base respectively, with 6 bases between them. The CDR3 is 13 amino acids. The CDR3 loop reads CAWSVQGNTEAFF. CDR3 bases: TGTGCCTGGAGTGTACAGGGGAACACTGAAGCTTTCTTT.

CDR3 amino acids: CASSRDRTGANVLTF. The DNA of the CDR3 is TGCGCCAGCAGTCGTGACAGAACTGGGGCCAACGTCCTGACTTTC. The J gene is TRBJ2-6, the V gene TRBV23-1, with a weak D call TRBD1 (5 bases). TRBV23-1 is given ORF status, its function remaining uncertain. This CDR3 has 15 amino acids. The ends were cut back, 4 bases at V and 2 bases at J, with 9 bases in the middle.

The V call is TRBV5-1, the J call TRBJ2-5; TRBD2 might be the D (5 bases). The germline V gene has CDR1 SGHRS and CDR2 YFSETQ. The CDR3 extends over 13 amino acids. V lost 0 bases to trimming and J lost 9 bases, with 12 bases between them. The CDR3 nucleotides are TGCGCCAGCAGCTTGGGACTAACTGGGGCCCAGTACTTC. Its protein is CASSLGLTGAQYF.

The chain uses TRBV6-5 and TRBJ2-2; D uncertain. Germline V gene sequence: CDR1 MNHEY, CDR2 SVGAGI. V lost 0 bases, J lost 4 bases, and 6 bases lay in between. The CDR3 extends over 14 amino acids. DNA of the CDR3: TGTGCCAGCAGTTACTCAAAACCCACCGGGGAGCTGTTTTTT. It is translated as CASSYSKPTGELFF.

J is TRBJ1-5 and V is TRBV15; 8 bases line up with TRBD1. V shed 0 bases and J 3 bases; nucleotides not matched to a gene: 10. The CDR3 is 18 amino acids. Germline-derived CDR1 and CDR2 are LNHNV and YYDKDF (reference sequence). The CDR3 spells CATSRDPPGQADNQPQHF. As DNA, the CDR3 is TGTGCCACCAGCAGAGATCCCCCGGGACAGGCAGACAATCAGCCCCAGCATTTT.

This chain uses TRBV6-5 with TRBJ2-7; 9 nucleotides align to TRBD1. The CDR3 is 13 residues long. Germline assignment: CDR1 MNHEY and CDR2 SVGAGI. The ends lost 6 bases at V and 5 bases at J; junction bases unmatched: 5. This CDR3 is CASRSGQGNEQYF. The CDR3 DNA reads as TGTGCCAGCAGGTCCGGACAGGGGAACGAGCAGTACTTC.

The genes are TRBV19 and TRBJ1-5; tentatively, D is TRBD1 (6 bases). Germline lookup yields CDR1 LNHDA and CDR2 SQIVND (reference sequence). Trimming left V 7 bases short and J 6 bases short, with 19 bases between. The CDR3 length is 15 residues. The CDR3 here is CASNPGGGAGQPQHF. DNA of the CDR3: TGTGCCAGTAACCCTGGGGGGGGCGCAGGTCAGCCCCAGCATTTT.

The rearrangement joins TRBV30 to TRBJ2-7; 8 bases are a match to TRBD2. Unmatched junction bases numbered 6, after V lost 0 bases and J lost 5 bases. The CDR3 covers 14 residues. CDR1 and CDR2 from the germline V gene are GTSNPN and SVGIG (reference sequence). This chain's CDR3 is CAWSVQREPHEQYF. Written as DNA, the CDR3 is TGTGCCTGGAGTGTACAGCGGGAGCCTCACGAGCAGTACTTC.

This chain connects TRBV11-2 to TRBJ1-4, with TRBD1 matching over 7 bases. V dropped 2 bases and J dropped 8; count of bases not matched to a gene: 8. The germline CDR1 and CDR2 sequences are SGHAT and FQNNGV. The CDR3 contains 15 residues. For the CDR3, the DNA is TGTGCCAGCAGCTTATGGAGGGGGCTTGGGGAAAAACTGTTTTTT. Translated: CASSLWRGLGEKLFF. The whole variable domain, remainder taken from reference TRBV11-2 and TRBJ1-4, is EAGVAQSPRYKIIEKRQSVAFWCNPISGHATLYWYQQILGQGPKLLIQFQNNGVVDDSQLPKDRFSAERLKGVDSTLKIQPAKLEDSAVYLCASSLWRGLGEKLFFGSGTQLSVL.

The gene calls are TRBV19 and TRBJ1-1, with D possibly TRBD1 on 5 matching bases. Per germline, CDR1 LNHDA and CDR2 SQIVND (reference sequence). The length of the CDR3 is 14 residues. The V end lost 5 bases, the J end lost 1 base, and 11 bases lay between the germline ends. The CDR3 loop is CASSRRRGNTEAFF. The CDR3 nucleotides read TGTGCCAGTAGTCGCCGGAGGGGGAACACTGAAGCTTTCTTT.

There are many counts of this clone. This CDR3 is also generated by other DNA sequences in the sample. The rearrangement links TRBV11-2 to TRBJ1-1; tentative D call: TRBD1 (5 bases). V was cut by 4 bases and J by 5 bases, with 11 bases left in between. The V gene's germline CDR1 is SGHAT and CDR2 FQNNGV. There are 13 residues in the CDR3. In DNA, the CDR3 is TGTGCCAGCAGCTCCCAGGGAGATACTGAAGCTTTCTTT. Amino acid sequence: CASSSQGDTEAFF.

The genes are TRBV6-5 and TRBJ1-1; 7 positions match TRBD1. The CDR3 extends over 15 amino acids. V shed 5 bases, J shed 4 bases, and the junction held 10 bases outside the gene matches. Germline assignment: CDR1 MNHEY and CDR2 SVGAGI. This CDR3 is CASSAPGRGSTEAFF. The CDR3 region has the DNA TGTGCCAGCAGTGCCCCGGGCAGGGGGTCCACTGAAGCTTTCTTT.

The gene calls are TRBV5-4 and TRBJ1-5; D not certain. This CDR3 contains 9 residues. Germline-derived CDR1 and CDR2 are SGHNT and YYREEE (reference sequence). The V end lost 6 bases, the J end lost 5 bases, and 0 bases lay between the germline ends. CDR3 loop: CASNQPQHF. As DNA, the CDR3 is TGTGCCAGCAATCAGCCCCAGCATTTT.

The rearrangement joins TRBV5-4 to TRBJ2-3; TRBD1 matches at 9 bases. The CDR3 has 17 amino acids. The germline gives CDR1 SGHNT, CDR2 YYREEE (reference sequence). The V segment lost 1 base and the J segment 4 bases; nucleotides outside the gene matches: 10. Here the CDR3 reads CASSLFGWDRASDTQYF. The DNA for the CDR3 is TGTGCCAGCAGCTTGTTTGGTTGGGACAGGGCTTCAGATACGCAGTATTTT.

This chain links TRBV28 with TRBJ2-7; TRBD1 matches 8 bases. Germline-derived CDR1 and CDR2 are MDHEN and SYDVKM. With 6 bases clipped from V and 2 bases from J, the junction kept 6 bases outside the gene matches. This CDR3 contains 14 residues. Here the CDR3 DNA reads TGTGCCAGCAGGTCGGACAGGGCCCCCTACGAGCAGTACTTC. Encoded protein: CASRSDRAPYEQYF.

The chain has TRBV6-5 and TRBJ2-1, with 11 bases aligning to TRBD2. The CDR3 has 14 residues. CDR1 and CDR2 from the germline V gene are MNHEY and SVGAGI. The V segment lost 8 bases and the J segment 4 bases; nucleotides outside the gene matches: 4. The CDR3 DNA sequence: TGTGCCAGCCAAGGACTAGCGGGTTACAATGAGCAGTTCTTC. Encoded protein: CASQGLAGYNEQFF.

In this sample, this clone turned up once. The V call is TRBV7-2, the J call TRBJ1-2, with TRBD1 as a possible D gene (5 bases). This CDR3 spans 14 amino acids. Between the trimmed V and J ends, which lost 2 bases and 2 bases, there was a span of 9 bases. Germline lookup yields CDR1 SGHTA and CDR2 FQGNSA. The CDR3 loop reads CASSLPGLNYGYTF. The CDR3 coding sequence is TGTGCCAGCAGCTTACCGGGACTAAACTATGGCTACACCTTC.

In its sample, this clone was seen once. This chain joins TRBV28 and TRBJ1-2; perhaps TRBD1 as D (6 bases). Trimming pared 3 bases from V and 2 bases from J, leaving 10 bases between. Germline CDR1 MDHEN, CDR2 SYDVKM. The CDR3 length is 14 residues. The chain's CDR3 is CASSLGGQNYGYTF. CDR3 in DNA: TGTGCCAGCAGTTTGGGAGGACAGAACTATGGCTACACCTTC.

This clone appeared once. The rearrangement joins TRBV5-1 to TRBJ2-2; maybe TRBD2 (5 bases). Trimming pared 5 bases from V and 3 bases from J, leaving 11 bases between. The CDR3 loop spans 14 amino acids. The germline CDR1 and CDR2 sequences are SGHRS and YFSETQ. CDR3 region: CASRPLGDTGELFF. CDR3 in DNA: TGCGCCAGCAGACCCCTCGGGGACACCGGGGAGCTGTTTTTT. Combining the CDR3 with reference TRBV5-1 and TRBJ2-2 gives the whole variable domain KAGVTQTPRYLIKTRGQQVTLSCSPISGHRSVSWYQQTPGQGLQFLFEYFSETQRNKGNFPGRFSGRQFSNSRSEMNVSTLELGDSALYLCASRPLGDTGELFFGEGSRLTVL.

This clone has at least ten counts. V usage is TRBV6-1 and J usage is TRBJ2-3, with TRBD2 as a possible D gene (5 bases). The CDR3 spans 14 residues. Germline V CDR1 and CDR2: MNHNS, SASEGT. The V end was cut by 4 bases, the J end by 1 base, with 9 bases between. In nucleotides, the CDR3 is TGTGCCAGCAGTGGTTGGACTGGCACAGATACGCAGTATTTT. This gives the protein CASSGWTGTDTQYF.